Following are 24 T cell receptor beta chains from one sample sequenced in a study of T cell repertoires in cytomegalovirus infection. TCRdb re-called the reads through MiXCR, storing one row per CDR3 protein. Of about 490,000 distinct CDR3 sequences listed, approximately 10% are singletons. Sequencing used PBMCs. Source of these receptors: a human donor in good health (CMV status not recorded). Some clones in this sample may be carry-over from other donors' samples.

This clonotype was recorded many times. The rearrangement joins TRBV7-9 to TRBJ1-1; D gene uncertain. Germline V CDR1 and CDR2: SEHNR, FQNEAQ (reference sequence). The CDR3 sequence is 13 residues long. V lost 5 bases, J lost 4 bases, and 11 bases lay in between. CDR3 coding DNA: TGTGCCAGCAGCGCGTTGGGATCCACTGAAGCTTTCTTT. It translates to CASSALGSTEAFF.

The CDR3, as DNA: TGTGCCGGGGGGGCAGCCTATAGCAATCAGCCCCAGCATTTT. It encodes CAGGAAYSNQPQHF. The chain is built from TRBV19 and TRBJ1-5; weak D call: TRBD1 (6 bases). Trimming pared 11 bases from V and 0 bases from J, leaving 14 bases between. In germline, CDR1 is LNHDA, CDR2 SQIVND (reference sequence). The CDR3 spans 14 residues.

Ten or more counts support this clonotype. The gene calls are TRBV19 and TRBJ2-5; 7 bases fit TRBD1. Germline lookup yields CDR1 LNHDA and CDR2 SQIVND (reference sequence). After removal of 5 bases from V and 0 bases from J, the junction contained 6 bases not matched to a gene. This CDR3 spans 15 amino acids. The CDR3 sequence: CASSWGTAYQETQYF. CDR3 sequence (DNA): TGTGCCAGTAGTTGGGGGACAGCGTACCAAGAGACCCAGTACTTC.

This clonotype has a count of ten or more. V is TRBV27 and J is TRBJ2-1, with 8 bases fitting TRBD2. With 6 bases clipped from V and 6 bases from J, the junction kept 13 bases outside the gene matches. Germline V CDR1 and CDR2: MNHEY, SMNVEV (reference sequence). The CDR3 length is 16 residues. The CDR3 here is CASRLTGTRKANEQFF. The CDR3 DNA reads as TGTGCCAGCAGGCTGACCGGGACTAGAAAGGCCAATGAGCAGTTCTTC.

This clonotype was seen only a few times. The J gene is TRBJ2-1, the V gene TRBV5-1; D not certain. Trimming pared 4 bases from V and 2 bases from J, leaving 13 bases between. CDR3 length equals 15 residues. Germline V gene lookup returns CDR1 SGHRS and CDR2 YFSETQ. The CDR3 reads CASSTTRWPYNEQFF. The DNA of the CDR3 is TGCGCCAGCAGCACCACAAGGTGGCCCTACAATGAGCAGTTCTTC.

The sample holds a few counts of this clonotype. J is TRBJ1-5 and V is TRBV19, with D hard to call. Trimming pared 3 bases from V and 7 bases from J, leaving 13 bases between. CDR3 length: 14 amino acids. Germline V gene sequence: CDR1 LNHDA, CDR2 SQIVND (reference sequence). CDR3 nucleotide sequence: TGTGCCAGTAGTATTGGAGGCTTCGGACAGCCCCAGCATTTT. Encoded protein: CASSIGGFGQPQHF.

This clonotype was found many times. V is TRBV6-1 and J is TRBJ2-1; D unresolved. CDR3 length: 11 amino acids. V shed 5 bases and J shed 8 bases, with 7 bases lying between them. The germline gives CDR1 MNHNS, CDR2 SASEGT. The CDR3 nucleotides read TGTGCCAGCAGTAAGATCGATGAGCAGTTCTTC. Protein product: CASSKIDEQFF.

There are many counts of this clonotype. The CDR3 coding sequence is TGTGCCAGCAGCTCTAGGGCCTCACCCCTCCACTTT. Translation gives CASSSRASPLHF. This chain connects TRBV12-3 or TRBV12-4 to TRBJ1-6; D not certain. The CDR3 consists of 12 residues. Trimming took 6 bases from V and 10 from J, leaving 10 bases between them.

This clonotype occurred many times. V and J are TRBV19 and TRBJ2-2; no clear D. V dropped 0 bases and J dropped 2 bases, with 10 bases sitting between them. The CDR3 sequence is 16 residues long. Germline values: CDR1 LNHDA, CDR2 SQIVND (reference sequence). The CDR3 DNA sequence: TGTGCCAGTAGTATAGATGTCCGACCAAACACCGGGGAGCTGTTTTTT. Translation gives CASSIDVRPNTGELFF.

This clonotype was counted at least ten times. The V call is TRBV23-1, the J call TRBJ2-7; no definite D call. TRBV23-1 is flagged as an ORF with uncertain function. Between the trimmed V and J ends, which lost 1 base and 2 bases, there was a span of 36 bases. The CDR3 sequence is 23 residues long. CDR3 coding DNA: TGCGCCAGCAGTCAATTAAGGAATTTAGTGGGCGAACCTCATATCCAGACTCCCTACGAGCAGTACTTC. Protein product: CASSQLRNLVGEPHIQTPYEQYF.

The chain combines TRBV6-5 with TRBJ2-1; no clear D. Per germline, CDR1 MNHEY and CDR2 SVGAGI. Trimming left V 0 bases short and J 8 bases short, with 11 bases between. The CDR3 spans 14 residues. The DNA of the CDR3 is TGTGCCAGCAGTTACTCGTCCAGTTTGGATGAGCAGTTCTTC. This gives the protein CASSYSSSLDEQFF.

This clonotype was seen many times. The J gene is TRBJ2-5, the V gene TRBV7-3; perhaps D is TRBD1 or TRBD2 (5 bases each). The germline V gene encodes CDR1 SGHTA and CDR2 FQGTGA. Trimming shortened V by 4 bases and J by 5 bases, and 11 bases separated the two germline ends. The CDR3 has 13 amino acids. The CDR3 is CASSSQGAETQYF. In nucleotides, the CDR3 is TGTGCCAGCAGCTCGCAGGGAGCCGAGACCCAGTACTTC.

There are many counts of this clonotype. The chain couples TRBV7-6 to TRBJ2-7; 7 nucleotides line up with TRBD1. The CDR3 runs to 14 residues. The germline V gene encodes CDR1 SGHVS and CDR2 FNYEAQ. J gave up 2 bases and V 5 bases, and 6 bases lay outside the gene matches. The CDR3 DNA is TGTGCCAGCAGCCTGGGGGACAGCGCCTACGAGCAGTACTTC. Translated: CASSLGDSAYEQYF.

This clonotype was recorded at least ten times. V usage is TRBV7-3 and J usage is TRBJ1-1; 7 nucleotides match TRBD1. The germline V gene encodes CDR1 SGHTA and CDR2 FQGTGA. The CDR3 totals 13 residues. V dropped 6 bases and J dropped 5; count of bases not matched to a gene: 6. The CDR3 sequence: CASSRQGGTEAFF. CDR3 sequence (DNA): TGTGCCAGCAGTCGACAGGGTGGGACTGAAGCTTTCTTT.

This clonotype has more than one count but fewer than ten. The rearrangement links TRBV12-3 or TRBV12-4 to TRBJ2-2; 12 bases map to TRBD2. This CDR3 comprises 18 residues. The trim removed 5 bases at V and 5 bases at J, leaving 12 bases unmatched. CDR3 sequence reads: CASSPRLAGDLETGELFF. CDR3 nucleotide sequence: TGTGCCAGCAGTCCGCGACTAGCGGGGGATCTAGAAACCGGGGAGCTGTTTTTT.

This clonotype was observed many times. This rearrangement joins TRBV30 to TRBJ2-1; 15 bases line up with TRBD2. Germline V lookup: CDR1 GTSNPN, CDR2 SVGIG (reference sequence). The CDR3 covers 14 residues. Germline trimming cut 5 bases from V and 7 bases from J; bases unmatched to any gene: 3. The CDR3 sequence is CAWAGTSGRNEQFF. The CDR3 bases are TGTGCCTGGGCCGGGACTAGCGGGAGGAATGAGCAGTTCTTC.

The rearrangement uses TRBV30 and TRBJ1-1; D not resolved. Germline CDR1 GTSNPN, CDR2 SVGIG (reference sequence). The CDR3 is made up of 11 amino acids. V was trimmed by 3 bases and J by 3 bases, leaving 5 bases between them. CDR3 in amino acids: CAWSDYTEAFF. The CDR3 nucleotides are TGTGCCTGGAGCGATTACACTGAAGCTTTCTTT.

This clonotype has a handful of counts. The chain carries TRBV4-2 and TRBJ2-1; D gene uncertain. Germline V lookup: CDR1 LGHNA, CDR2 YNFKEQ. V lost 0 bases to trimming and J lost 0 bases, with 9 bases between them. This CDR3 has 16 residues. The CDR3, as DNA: TGTGCCAGCAGCCAAGATCGCTCGAGCTCCTACAATGAGCAGTTCTTC. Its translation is CASSQDRSSSYNEQFF.

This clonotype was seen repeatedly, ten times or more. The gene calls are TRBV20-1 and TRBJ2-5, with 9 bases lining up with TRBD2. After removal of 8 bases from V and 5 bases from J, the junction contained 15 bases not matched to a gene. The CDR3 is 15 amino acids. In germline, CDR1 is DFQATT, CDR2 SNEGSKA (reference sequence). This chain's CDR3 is CSSALRSGGRETQYF. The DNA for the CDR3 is TGCAGTTCCGCCCTTCGTAGCGGGGGAAGGGAGACCCAGTACTTC.

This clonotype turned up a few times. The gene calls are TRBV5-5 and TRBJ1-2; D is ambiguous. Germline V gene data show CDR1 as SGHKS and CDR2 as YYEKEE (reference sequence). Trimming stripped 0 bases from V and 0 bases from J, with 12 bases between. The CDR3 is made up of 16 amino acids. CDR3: CASSLASYPANYGYTF. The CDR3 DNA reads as TGTGCCAGCAGCTTGGCCAGCTACCCAGCTAACTATGGCTACACCTTC.

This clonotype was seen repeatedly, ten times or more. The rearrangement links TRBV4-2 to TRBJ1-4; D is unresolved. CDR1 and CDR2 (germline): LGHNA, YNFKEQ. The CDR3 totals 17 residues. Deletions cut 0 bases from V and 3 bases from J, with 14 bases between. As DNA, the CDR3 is TGTGCCAGCAGCCAAGATCTCTTGGGCGGGGCTAATGAAAAACTGTTTTTT. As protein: CASSQDLLGGANEKLFF.

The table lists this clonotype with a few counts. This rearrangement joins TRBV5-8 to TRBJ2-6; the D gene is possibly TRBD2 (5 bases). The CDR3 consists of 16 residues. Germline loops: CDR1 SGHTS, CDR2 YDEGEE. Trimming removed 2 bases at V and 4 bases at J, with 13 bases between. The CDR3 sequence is CASSFQRRSGANVLTF. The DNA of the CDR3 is TGTGCCAGCAGCTTCCAGCGGAGATCGGGGGCCAACGTCCTGACTTTC.

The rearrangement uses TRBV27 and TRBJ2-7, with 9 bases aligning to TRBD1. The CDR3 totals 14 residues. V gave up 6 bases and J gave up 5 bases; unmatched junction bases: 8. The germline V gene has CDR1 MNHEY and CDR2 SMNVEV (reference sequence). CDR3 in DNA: TGTGCCAGCAGCCCAACGACAGGGGGGAACGAGCAGTACTTC. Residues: CASSPTTGGNEQYF.

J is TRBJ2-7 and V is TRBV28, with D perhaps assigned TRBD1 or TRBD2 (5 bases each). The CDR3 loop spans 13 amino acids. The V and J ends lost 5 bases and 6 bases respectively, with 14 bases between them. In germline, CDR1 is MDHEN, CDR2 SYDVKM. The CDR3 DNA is TGTGCCAGCAGTGACGGGGCCTTTGGCGAGCAGTACTTC. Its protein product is CASSDGAFGEQYF.